This entry concerns a single TCR beta chain. It was tens of millions of PBMCs that unsorted samples used for genomic DNA. Several immunoSEQ 96-well plates shared each subset's DNA, each plate a replicate. Libraries were prepared by immunoSEQ multiplex PCR; TCRdb keeps only in-frame clonotypes and omits some of them. The sample holds some 480,000 clones, less than 80% seen once. This sample was included in a study of shared clonotypes between healthy human individuals. On the study more broadly: Ranging from 18 to 49 in age, donors were two women and three men.

Germline V lookup: CDR1 SGHTA, CDR2 FQGTGA. V lost 8 bases to trimming and J lost 2 bases; unmatched junction nucleotides: 8. This CDR3 region has 15 residues. The source of this sequence is a woman in her forties in good health. Some clones in this sample may be carry-over from other donors' samples. The gene calls are TRBV7-3 and TRBJ2-1, with 8 bases that match TRBD1. Sequencing was carried out using PBMCs. The CDR3 reads CASQNTGGTYNEQFF. CDR3 nucleotide sequence: TGTGCCAGCCAAAACACAGGGGGGACCTACAATGAGCAGTTCTTC.